The 8 T cell receptor beta chains given below trace back to one sample, sequenced in a study (dated by TCRdb to about 2016). The library was built by means of RT-PCR. Sequencer: Illumina MiSeq. TCRdb reprocessing: public reads trimmed at Q25 with fastp, clones called with MiXCR, in-frame beta chains kept. Merged by CDR3 protein, the rows form single entries marked with the most common genes and DNA. Within this sample are about 700,000 distinct CDR3 sequences, with about 14% of them counted one time only. The ten largest clones take up 3.6% of the sample. Sample: memory CD4+ T cells from blood. These TCRs come from a female donor in good health, serving as a healthy control.

The chain recombines TRBV5-1 with TRBJ2-5; TRBD2 agrees at 9 bases. The germline V gene encodes CDR1 SGHRS and CDR2 YFSETQ. The CDR3 totals 16 residues. Trimming took 4 bases from V and 2 from J; bases not matched to a gene: 9. CDR3 nucleotide sequence: TGCGCCAGCAGCCGGGGACTAGCTGTTGATCAAGAGACCCAGTACTTC. Its translation: CASSRGLAVDQETQYF. Full variable domain (remainder filled in from reference TRBV5-1 and TRBJ2-5): KAGVTQTPRYLIKTRGQQVTLSCSPISGHRSVSWYQQTPGQGLQFLFEYFSETQRNKGNFPGRFSGRQFSNSRSEMNVSTLELGDSALYLCASSRGLAVDQETQYFGPGTRLLVL.

The chain carries TRBV3-1 and TRBJ1-1; D unresolved. The germline V gene encodes CDR1 LGHDT and CDR2 YNNKEL (reference sequence). CDR3 length equals 15 residues. V was pared by 4 bases and J by 1 base, with 13 bases between. CDR3: CASSPRLRENTEAFF. The CDR3 DNA follows: TGTGCCAGCAGCCCTAGATTACGGGAGAACACTGAAGCTTTCTTT.

This clonotype was counted at least ten times. The V gene is TRBV4-3, the J gene TRBJ1-4; tentatively, D is TRBD1 (6 bases). Germline lookup yields CDR1 LGHNA and CDR2 YSLEER. V lost 0 bases and J lost 7, with 18 bases in between. The CDR3 totals 17 residues. CDR3 nucleotide sequence: TGCGCCAGCAGCCAAGATTTGGGGGGCTTTAACCTTGAAAAACTGTTTTTT. Translation gives CASSQDLGGFNLEKLFF.

This clonotype has more than one count but fewer than ten. The V call is TRBV4-1, the J call TRBJ2-2; 9 bases are shared with TRBD2. Trimming took 6 bases from V and 5 from J; bases not matched to a gene: 4. The CDR3 sequence is 14 residues long. Germline-derived CDR1 and CDR2 are MGHRA and YSYEKL. CDR3 sequence: CASRVSGSTGELFF. DNA for the CDR3: TGCGCCAGCAGGGTTAGCGGGAGTACCGGGGAGCTGTTTTTT.

CDR3 residues: CASSLGVNEKLFF. CDR3 sequence (DNA): TGTGCCAGCAGCTTGGGGGTTAATGAAAAACTGTTTTTT. The chain couples TRBV11-2 to TRBJ1-4, with D perhaps TRBD1 (5 bases). Germline V lookup: CDR1 SGHAT, CDR2 FQNNGV. The CDR3 extends over 13 amino acids. V was trimmed by 3 bases and J by 4 bases, leaving 6 bases between them.

The chain is built from TRBV4-1 and TRBJ2-3; TRBD2 is a possible D gene (5 bases). The germline gives CDR1 MGHRA, CDR2 YSYEKL. The V gene lost 4 bases and the J gene lost 3 bases, with 14 bases spanning the gap. This CDR3 has 15 amino acids. The CDR3: CASSRGSGPTDTQYF. As DNA, the CDR3 is TGCGCCAGCAGCCGAGGGTCCGGGCCGACAGATACGCAGTATTTT.

This clonotype was seen only a few times. V gene TRBV18 combines with J gene TRBJ2-3, with 8 positions matching TRBD2. This CDR3 has 17 amino acids. V lost 4 bases to trimming and J lost 0 bases; unmatched junction nucleotides: 9. Germline loops: CDR1 KGHSH, CDR2 LQKENI. The CDR3 protein is CASSRLKLAGSTDTQYF. The CDR3 nucleotides read TGTGCCAGCTCACGGCTAAAATTAGCGGGGAGCACAGATACGCAGTATTTT.

This clonotype was counted a few times. This sequence joins TRBV6-5 and TRBJ1-2; D not certain. V lost 0 bases to trimming and J lost 8 bases, with 13 bases between them. CDR3 length: 14 residues. Germline CDR1 reads MNHEY; CDR2 reads SVGAGI. The chain's CDR3 is CASSYSSALEGYTF. The CDR3 bases are TGTGCCAGCAGTTACTCTTCCGCACTGGAGGGCTACACCTTC.